The present T cell receptor (beta chain) was sequenced within a study of shared clonotypes between healthy human individuals. Germline CDR1 and CDR2: SNHLY and FYNNEI. The junction had 7 bases not matched to a gene; V was cut back by 10 bases and J by 1 base. This CDR3 spans 14 amino acids. For every subset, genomic DNA was evenly distributed across several immunoSEQ plates. The method was immunoSEQ multiplex PCR; TCRdb's version includes in-frame clones alone and lacks a portion of them. The table includes 200,000 to 250,000 clones, over 60% detected once. V and J are TRBV2 and TRBJ2-1; 7 nucleotides agree with TRBD2. This TCR derives from a man aged 25 to 45 in good health. The material sequenced was memory CD4+ T cells sorted from blood. Subset noted: CD45RA-negative fraction. The CDR3 protein is CAIKRERSYNEQFF. In nucleotides, the CDR3 is TGTGCCATCAAGCGGGAAAGGTCCTACAATGAGCAGTTCTTC. The whole variable domain, filled in from reference TRBV2 and TRBJ2-1, reads EPEVTQTPSHQVTQMGQEVILRCVPISNHLYFYWYRQILGQKVEFLVSFYNNEISEKSEIFDDQFSVERPDGSNFTLKIRSTKLEDSAMYFCAIKRERSYNEQFFGPGTRLTVL.